This T cell receptor beta chain was observed in a study of T cell responses to AZD1222 COVID-19 vaccine. Study information: Combined were second doses at about 4 or about 12 weeks.

Regarding the study as a whole: Compared with day 0, the breadth and depth of the Spike-specific TCR repertoire rose significantly after two doses of AZD1222. Among those given AZD1222, only six were seropositive at baseline.

Details on this clone: No antigen is known for it.

Profiled with immunoSEQ multiplex PCR; TCRdb holds only in-frame clones, not every one. Of about 140,000 clones listed, 75% to 90% are singletons. V gave up 5 bases and J gave up 9 bases, with 11 bases separating them. The CDR3 consists of 12 residues. The germline V gene encodes CDR1 MNHNY and CDR2 SVGAGI (reference sequence). The receptor's source is an adult in good health. The source was peripheral blood, collected on day 0 of AZD1222 vaccination. The V and J genes are TRBV6-6 and TRBJ2-1; the D is unclear. CDR3 amino acids: CASSESWAEQFF. In DNA form, the CDR3 reads TGTGCCAGCAGTGAGAGTTGGGCTGAGCAGTTCTTC.